This entry features one T cell receptor beta chain sequence. Which antigen it targets is not known. Per-base quality was not reported, and no clone a single base away is much larger than it. The data originate from a study of blood T cell repertoires in COVID-19 (dated by TCRdb to 2018 to 2021). About the full investigation: Collaborator samples came from the United States, Italy and Spain and covered acute and convalescent phases of COVID-19. The prospective study material was composed of cDNA or gDNA derived from T cells, B-cell-depleted T cells, or PBMCs. Deeply sampled blood TCRbeta repertoires from subjects exposed to, actively infected with, or recovered from COVID-19 were included in the dataset. A freely available public database, intended as a resource for researchers studying the immune response to SARS-CoV-2, is where the repertoires were released. Samples came from the ongoing ImmuneRACE study (first 160 participants) plus 1,254 subjects from 6 global collaborators. A de-identified subject ID, COVID-19 status, age in years and sex were almost always included in the sample metadata. HLA class I and class II types, where available, came from metadata supplied by the sample provider rather than from assay-based typing. What the research found in general, with its limitations: Clinical and demographic metadata were provided uncurated, with the amount varying by source and participant.

Sequences LGHDT (CDR1) and YNNKEL (CDR2) are obtained from the germline V gene (reference sequence). Counted from cysteine to phenylalanine, this CDR3 has 12 amino acids. CDR3 DNA is the only sequence kept; it has 36 bases, read in frame from the first base. At the junction V is shortened by 3 bases and J by 5 bases, with 5 bases in between. TCRbeta CDR3 regions were amplified from genomic DNA by means of the immunoSEQ Assay, a bias-controlled multiplex PCR. The authors' pipeline ran thus. Within the assay, amplification of reference gene primers was used to estimate how many nucleated cells each sample contained. To quantify the absolute abundance of each unique TCRbeta CDR3 rearrangement, sequence reads were collapsed and filtered. For each sample, productive Simpson clonality was calculated as the square root of Simpson's diversity index across productive rearrangements. TCRdb provides this immuneACCESS table in a form limited to in-frame rearrangements. Some clones are lacking; in checked studies, under half of them reflect an unresolved V gene, and why the rest are absent is not known. Clone size and the V and J calls come from that table; the DNA yielded D and trimming. In all, the sample holds around 300,000 clones, and 80% to 90% of those were seen once. Of the sample, 2.4% is held by the ten largest clones.

In the prospective study, participants were about 18 to 90 years old, resided in 24 geographic areas of the United States, and were enrolled through a virtual design. In the prospective study, cohorts were assigned on the basis of participant-reported clinical history obtained from a screening survey and a study questionnaire. ImmuneRACE Cohort 3 recovered participants were defined by two consecutive negative NP/OP PCR tests, healthcare professional clearance, or symptom resolution. In the prospective study, mobile phlebotomists collected whole blood, serum and a nasopharyngeal or oropharyngeal swab from each participant. Prospective study participants could optionally give additional blood draws and questionnaires over a roughly 2-month period. Before DNA extraction, prospective study blood samples were shipped either frozen or at room temperature.

Sequences were obtained from PBMCs or T cells enriched from blood (not recorded which). Here the chain combines TRBV3-1 (or the pseudogene TRBV3-2) and TRBJ1-5; no D segment can be confidently identified. The TCR originated in a woman aged 18-29 years who had recovered from COVID-19. The bases are TGTGCCAGCAGCCAGCAGGATCAGCCCCAGCATTTT. The translation is CASSQQDQPQHF.